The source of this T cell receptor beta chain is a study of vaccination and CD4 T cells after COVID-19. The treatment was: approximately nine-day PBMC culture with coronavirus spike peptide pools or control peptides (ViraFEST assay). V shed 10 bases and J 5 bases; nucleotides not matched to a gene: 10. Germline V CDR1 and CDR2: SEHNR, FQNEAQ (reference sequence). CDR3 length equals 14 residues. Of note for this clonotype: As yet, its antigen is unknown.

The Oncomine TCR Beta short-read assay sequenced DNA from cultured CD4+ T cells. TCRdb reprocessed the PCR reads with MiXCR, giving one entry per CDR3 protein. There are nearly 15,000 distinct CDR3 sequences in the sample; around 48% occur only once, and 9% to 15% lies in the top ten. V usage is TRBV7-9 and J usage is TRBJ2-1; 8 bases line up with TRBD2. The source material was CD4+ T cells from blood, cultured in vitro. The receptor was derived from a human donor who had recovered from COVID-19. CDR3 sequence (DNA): TGTGCCACCCGGGGGGCGGGGGGACACAATGAGCAGTTCTTC. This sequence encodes CATRGAGGHNEQFF.